A single sample gave rise to the 31 T cell receptor beta chains below, sequenced in a study of cytomegalovirus exposure and HLA in healthy donors. Primers: 60 Vbeta forward and 13 Jbeta reverse. Generated by immunoSEQ multiplex PCR, the TCRdb table keeps only in-frame clones and is missing some. The data contain tens of thousands of clones, approximately 72% of them singletons. Sequencing was carried out using PBMCs. Receptor source: a woman aged 30 to 39 in good health and CMV-seronegative.

J is TRBJ1-1 and V is TRBV6-1; TRBD1 might be the D (5 bases). In germline, CDR1 is MNHNS, CDR2 SASEGT. This CDR3 spans 12 amino acids. V was trimmed by 7 bases and J by 7 bases, leaving 13 bases between them. CDR3 in DNA: TGTGCCAGCAACAGGAACGCAAATGAAGCTTTCTTT. This sequence encodes CASNRNANEAFF.

CDR3 loop: CASSPGTGYEKLFF. CDR3 nucleotides: TGTGCCAGCAGTCCCGGGACAGGGTATGAAAAACTGTTTTTT. The chain has TRBV6-5 and TRBJ1-4; 9 nucleotides agree with TRBD1. Trimming cost V 5 bases and J 6 bases; bases outside gene matches: 4. Per the germline V gene, CDR1 is MNHEY and CDR2 is SVGAGI. This CDR3 region has 14 residues.

The genes are TRBV30 and TRBJ2-5; 11 positions agree with TRBD2. After removal of 3 bases from V and 4 bases from J, the junction contained 16 bases not matched to a gene. Germline V gives CDR1 GTSNPN, CDR2 SVGIG (reference sequence). The CDR3 sequence is 18 residues long. The CDR3 coding sequence is TGTGCCTGGAGCGCGGGGTGGGATAGCGGGGGGGGAGGAGAGACCCAGTACTTC. This sequence encodes CAWSAGWDSGGGGETQYF.

In its sample, this clone was seen a few times. The rearrangement links TRBV29-1 to TRBJ1-1; D might be TRBD1 (6 bases). This CDR3 region has 13 residues. Deletions cut 6 bases from V and 0 bases from J, with 11 bases between. The germline CDR1 and CDR2 sequences are SQVTM and ANQGSEA. As DNA, the CDR3 is TGCAGCGTAGGGGGACCGATGAACACTGAAGCTTTCTTT. Residues: CSVGGPMNTEAFF. Full variable domain (rest looked up from reference TRBV29-1 and TRBJ1-1): SAVISQKPSRDICQRGTSLTIQCQVDSQVTMMFWYRQQPGQSLTLIATANQGSEATYESGFVIDKFPISRPNLTFSTLTVSNMSPEDSSIYLCSVGGPMNTEAFFGQGTRLTVV.

V gene TRBV5-4 combines with J gene TRBJ2-3; 11 nucleotides align to TRBD2. V was clipped by 4 bases and J by 6 bases; unmatched bases: 10. This CDR3 contains 16 residues. Germline CDR1 reads SGHNT; CDR2 reads YYREEE (reference sequence). In DNA, the CDR3 is TGTGCCAGCAGCACGGTGACTAGCGGGGTTATTGATACGCAGTATTTT. Protein: CASSTVTSGVIDTQYF.

The sample holds a few counts of this clone. The chain has TRBV10-3 and TRBJ1-4, with 8 nucleotides matching TRBD1. Germline V gene data show CDR1 as ENHRY and CDR2 as SYGVKD. V gave up 3 bases and J gave up 7 bases; unmatched junction bases: 16. The CDR3 runs 18 residues. The DNA for the CDR3 is TGTGCCATCAGTGATGGGATTCGAGGGACAGGCCATAGTGAAAAACTGTTTTTT. Residues: CAISDGIRGTGHSEKLFF.

This chain links TRBV27 with TRBJ2-2; D remains unclear. This CDR3 is built from 16 residues. V lost 0 bases to trimming and J lost 1 base, with 9 bases between them. Germline loops: CDR1 MNHEY, CDR2 SMNVEV (reference sequence). In DNA, the CDR3 is TGTGCCAGCAGTTTATCGAGAGGTCAGAACACCGGGGAGCTGTTTTTT. It specifies CASSLSRGQNTGELFF.

The chain has TRBV30 and TRBJ1-6; D perhaps matches TRBD1 (6 bases). Trimming removed 3 bases from V and 7 bases from J, with 13 bases in between. Germline-derived CDR1 and CDR2 are GTSNPN and SVGIG (reference sequence). The CDR3 runs 14 residues. The CDR3 sequence: CAWRRGQWNSPLHF. CDR3 DNA: TGTGCCTGGAGACGCGGACAGTGGAATTCACCCCTCCACTTT.

The V call is TRBV5-4, the J call TRBJ2-7; 9 bases are a match to TRBD1. CDR3 size: 15 residues. Trimming cost V 2 bases and J 3 bases; bases outside gene matches: 6. Germline values: CDR1 SGHNT, CDR2 YYREEE (reference sequence). The CDR3 here is CASSLGQGNYYEQYF. CDR3 bases: TGTGCCAGCAGCTTAGGACAGGGGAACTACTACGAGCAGTACTTC. Drawing the rest from reference TRBV5-4 and TRBJ2-7, the complete variable domain is ETGVTQSPTHLIKTRGQQVTLRCSSQSGHNTVSWYQQALGQGPQFIFQYYREEENGRGNFPPRFSGLQFPNYSSELNVNALELDDSALYLCASSLGQGNYYEQYFGPGTRLTVT.

This clone was counted a few times. Other DNA sequences of this sample code for an identical CDR3. This sequence joins TRBV7-2 and TRBJ1-6; no definite D call. V lost 1 base and J lost 1, with 8 bases in between. CDR1 and CDR2 from the germline V gene are SGHTA and FQGNSA. The CDR3 length is 16 residues. The CDR3 DNA reads TGTGCCAGCAGCTTAGGGTCAGGTTCCTATAATTCACCCCTCCACTTT. This codes for CASSLGSGSYNSPLHF.

The chain employs TRBV7-6 and TRBJ2-3; 8 nucleotides match TRBD1. This CDR3 is 19 amino acids long. The V segment lost 2 bases and the J segment 0 bases; nucleotides outside the gene matches: 13. Germline CDR1 SGHVS, CDR2 FNYEAQ. CDR3 in DNA: TGTGCCAGCAGCTTATCACTCAGAGACAGGGGACGTAGCACAGATACGCAGTATTTT. It is translated as CASSLSLRDRGRSTDTQYF.

Of note for this clone: The CDR3 carries no conserved terminal phenylalanine or tryptophan, so it likely arises from a read error. The CDR3, as DNA: TGTGCCAGCAGCCCCCGAGGGGGCGGAAACACCATATATGTT. This gives the protein CASSPRGGGNTIYV. J is TRBJ1-3 and V is TRBV9, with TRBD1 matching 7 bases. The CDR3 extends over 14 amino acids. CDR1 and CDR2 (germline): SGDLS, YYNGEE. Trimming cost V 4 bases and J 4 bases; bases outside gene matches: 5.

The chain couples TRBV19 to TRBJ1-3, with unresolved D. V gave up 8 bases and J gave up 8 bases, with 10 bases separating them. In germline, CDR1 is LNHDA, CDR2 SQIVND (reference sequence). The CDR3 covers 11 residues. This CDR3 reads CASCGIHTIYF. CDR3 bases: TGTGCCAGTTGCGGGATCCACACCATATATTTT. The variable domain in full, completed from reference TRBV19 and TRBJ1-3, reads DGGITQSPKYLFRKEGQNVTLSCEQNLNHDAMYWYRQDPGQGLRLIYYSQIVNDFQKGDIAEGYSVSREKKESFPLTVTSAQKNPTAFYLCASCGIHTIYFGEGSWLTVV.

This clone has a handful of counts. The V gene is TRBV7-9, the J gene TRBJ2-5; 12 bases line up with TRBD2. The V and J ends lost 1 base and 10 bases, in that order; junction bases with no gene match: 4. CDR1 SEHNR and CDR2 FQNEAQ come from the germline V gene (reference sequence). This CDR3 comprises 14 residues. CDR3 amino acids: CASSLETSGGSQYF. CDR3 coding DNA: TGTGCCAGCAGCTTAGAAACTAGCGGGGGGAGCCAGTACTTC.

This clone was counted a few times. V gene TRBV6-6 combines with J gene TRBJ1-4; D uncertain. Between the trimmed V and J ends, which lost 4 bases and 8 bases, there was a span of 14 bases. Germline lookup yields CDR1 MNHNY and CDR2 SVGAGI (reference sequence). The length of the CDR3 is 14 residues. The CDR3 DNA reads TGTGCCAGCAGTTCCCGCGACGCAGGAGAAAAACTGTTTTTT. It translates to CASSSRDAGEKLFF.

This chain uses TRBV5-1 with TRBJ2-7; 8 bases are shared with TRBD1. The trim removed 5 bases at V and 3 bases at J, leaving 7 bases unmatched. Germline lookup yields CDR1 SGHRS and CDR2 YFSETQ. The CDR3 covers 14 residues. The CDR3 reads CASRPQTGDYEQYF. CDR3 sequence (DNA): TGCGCCAGCAGACCCCAGACAGGGGACTACGAGCAGTACTTC. The full variable domain, with the rest looked up from reference TRBV5-1 and TRBJ2-7, is KAGVTQTPRYLIKTRGQQVTLSCSPISGHRSVSWYQQTPGQGLQFLFEYFSETQRNKGNFPGRFSGRQFSNSRSEMNVSTLELGDSALYLCASRPQTGDYEQYFGPGTRLTVT.

This clone turned up a few times. The V and J genes are TRBV4-1 and TRBJ1-1; D may be TRBD1 (5 bases). This CDR3 is 17 amino acids long. The germline CDR1 and CDR2 sequences are MGHRA and YSYEKL. V was clipped by 2 bases and J by 0 bases, with 16 bases between them. The CDR3 DNA reads as TGCGCCAGCAGCCAAAGGGGCCTTTGGCTCGTGAACACTGAAGCTTTCTTT. Translation: CASSQRGLWLVNTEAFF.

V gene TRBV2 combines with J gene TRBJ1-1; D is unresolved. The CDR3 runs 16 residues. CDR1 SNHLY and CDR2 FYNNEI come from the germline V gene. The V end was cut by 2 bases, the J end by 4 bases, with 17 bases between. The CDR3 coding sequence is TGTGCCAGCAGTGAAAGGGAGGCCAGCTACTCCACTGAAGCTTTCTTT. This codes for CASSEREASYSTEAFF.

This clone came up a few times. The V call is TRBV6-5, the J call TRBJ1-4; 7 nucleotides agree with TRBD1. The length of the CDR3 is 14 residues. Germline CDR1 reads MNHEY; CDR2 reads SVGAGI. The junction had 4 bases not matched to a gene; V was cut back by 6 bases and J by 3 bases. The CDR3 sequence: CASRRQGPNEKLFF. In DNA form, the CDR3 reads TGTGCCAGCAGAAGACAGGGACCTAATGAAAAACTGTTTTTT.

Here the CDR3 reads CASSSLAGGLYEQYF. The CDR3 nucleotides read TGTGCCAGCAGCTCCCTAGCGGGGGGCCTGTACGAGCAGTACTTC. The chain employs TRBV5-6 and TRBJ2-7; 11 nucleotides agree with TRBD2. This CDR3 is 15 amino acids long. The germline CDR1 and CDR2 sequences are SGHDT and YYEEEE. Trimming took 3 bases from V and 4 from J; bases not matched to a gene: 6.

The chain links TRBV11-2 to TRBJ1-6; D is possibly TRBD1 (6 bases). Germline V gene data show CDR1 as SGHAT and CDR2 as FQNNGV. The germline V and J ends were trimmed by 5 bases and 10 bases, with 21 bases remaining between them. The CDR3 length is 16 residues. The CDR3 sequence is CASSRGQQGSGSPLHF. The CDR3 nucleotides are TGTGCCAGCAGCAGAGGGCAACAGGGATCCGGCTCACCCCTCCACTTT.

The sample holds one count of this clone. The chain joins TRBV5-3 to TRBJ1-2; no clear D. TRBV5-3 is labeled an ORF, and its function is uncertain. V lost 3 bases to trimming and J lost 8 bases, with 23 bases between them. The CDR3 runs 16 residues. Here the CDR3 reads CARSWPDGLPRMGYTF. The CDR3 DNA is TGTGCCAGAAGCTGGCCGGACGGACTGCCCCGAATGGGCTACACCTTC.

This chain links TRBV15 with TRBJ2-7, with D uncertain. The CDR3 is made up of 12 amino acids. The germline V gene has CDR1 LNHNV and CDR2 YYDKDF (reference sequence). V lost 2 bases, J lost 1 base, and 3 bases lay in between. The CDR3 DNA sequence: TGTGCCACCAGCAGACGGTCCTACGAGCAGTACTTC. Translated, it gives CATSRRSYEQYF.

Comments on this clone: This sample also contains other DNA sequences that code for the same CDR3. The gene calls are TRBV4-1 and TRBJ1-1; D is uncertain. With 8 bases removed from V and 2 bases from J, the gap between germline ends came to 12 bases. Germline values: CDR1 MGHRA, CDR2 YSYEKL. CDR3 length: 13 residues. The CDR3 protein is CASCTRGNTEAFF. Here the CDR3 DNA reads TGCGCCAGCTGCACGCGGGGAAACACTGAAGCTTTCTTT.

The chain joins TRBV6-1 to TRBJ1-2; tentatively, D is TRBD1 (5 bases). The CDR3 sequence is 14 residues long. The germline V gene encodes CDR1 MNHNS and CDR2 SASEGT. V lost 6 bases and J lost 6, with 17 bases in between. CDR3 amino acids: CASRSGGREDGYTF. As DNA, the CDR3 is TGTGCCAGCAGGTCCGGCGGCAGGGAGGATGGCTACACCTTC.

The chain uses TRBV6-1 and TRBJ2-6; possibly TRBD2 for D (5 bases). V lost 2 bases, J lost 0 bases, and 11 bases lay in between. The CDR3 consists of 17 residues. Germline values: CDR1 MNHNS, CDR2 SASEGT. CDR3 loop: CASSEFYGDSGANVLTF. The CDR3, as DNA: TGTGCCAGCAGTGAATTTTACGGGGACTCTGGGGCCAACGTCCTGACTTTC.

This clone has a handful of counts. V gene TRBV4-1 combines with J gene TRBJ1-5, with D possibly matching TRBD1 (5 bases). Trimming pared 3 bases from V and 6 bases from J, leaving 9 bases between. The CDR3 is 13 amino acids. In germline, CDR1 is MGHRA, CDR2 YSYEKL. The CDR3 here is CASSQGGAQPQHF. DNA for the CDR3: TGCGCCAGCAGCCAGGGAGGGGCTCAGCCCCAGCATTTT.

This clone turned up a few times. Other DNA sequences in the sample encode the same CDR3. This sequence joins TRBV5-4 and TRBJ1-1, with D hard to call. This CDR3 is built from 13 residues. Per germline, CDR1 SGHNT and CDR2 YYREEE (reference sequence). The V gene lost 4 bases and the J gene lost 4 bases, with 11 bases spanning the gap. Here the CDR3 reads CASSPGIPTEAFF. The CDR3 bases are TGTGCCAGCAGCCCGGGTATTCCCACTGAAGCTTTCTTT.

This clone was seen ten or more times. The gene calls are TRBV10-1 and TRBJ2-6; TRBD2 might be the D (6 bases). Germline V CDR1 and CDR2: WNHNN, SYGVQD (reference sequence). CDR3 length equals 13 residues. The CDR3 protein is CAVEGTGANVLTF. CDR3 DNA sequence: TGCGCGGTGGAGGGAACTGGGGCCAACGTCCTGACTTTC.

This sequence joins TRBV7-2 and TRBJ2-2; weak D call: TRBD1 (5 bases). With 4 bases removed from V and 4 bases from J, the gap between germline ends came to 13 bases. This CDR3 spans 15 amino acids. Germline values: CDR1 SGHTA, CDR2 FQGNSA. CDR3 region: CASSSQVSGTGELFF. The CDR3 DNA reads as TGTGCCAGCAGCTCACAGGTCTCCGGCACCGGGGAGCTGTTTTTT.

This clone showed up just a few times. The chain carries TRBV30 and TRBJ1-1; 8 positions match TRBD1. The germline CDR1 and CDR2 sequences are GTSNPN and SVGIG (reference sequence). The V gene end was trimmed by 3 bases and the J gene end by 5 bases; junction bases not matched to a gene: 5. This CDR3 region has 13 residues. CDR3 sequence reads: CAWRVQGVTEAFF. In DNA form, the CDR3 reads TGTGCCTGGAGAGTACAGGGGGTAACTGAAGCTTTCTTT. The complete variable domain, with remaining parts taken from reference TRBV30 and TRBJ1-1, reads SQTIHQWPATLVQPVGSPLSLECTVEGTSNPNLYWYRQAAGRGLQLLFYSVGIGQISSEVPQNLSASRPQDRQFILSSKKLLLSDSGFYLCAWRVQGVTEAFFGQGTRLTVV.